This T cell receptor (beta chain) is drawn from a study of technical replicates of blood from a handful of donors. Sequenced by immunoSEQ multiplex PCR; TCRdb stores in-frame clones only, minus some. Here the sample spans roughly 76,000 clones, approximately 94% being singletons. The sample was T cells isolated from PBMCs. This TCR was sampled from a human donor in good health.

The CDR3 DNA reads TGTGCCAGCAGCCCCGGGACTAGCGGGAACAACGAGCAGTACTTC. Its translation is CASSPGTSGNNEQYF. The V and J genes are TRBV7-9 and TRBJ2-7; 13 nucleotides match TRBD2. This CDR3 contains 15 residues. Germline CDR1 and CDR2: SEHNR and FQNEAQ (reference sequence). J lost 5 bases, V lost 5 bases, and 6 bases had no gene match.